A single T cell receptor (beta chain) is shown here with its context. The data were taken from a study of T cells in Graves' hyperthyroidism and ophthalmopathy. Study as a whole: Initial diagnosis, before any treatment, was when peripheral blood was collected.

V lost 6 bases and J lost 4; bases outside the gene matches: 5. Germline V gene lookup returns CDR1 LNHDA and CDR2 SQIVND (reference sequence). There are 13 residues in the CDR3. Before ophthalmopathy appeared, progressors gave blood at initial hyperthyroidism diagnosis. PBMCs were sourced from roughly 9.3 ml fresh peripheral blood. RNA transcripts were the template for amplifying TCR beta CDR3 regions. A first-round RT-PCR of the TCR CDR3 used the HTBI primer set. TCRdb re-called the multiplex PCR reads with MiXCR, one entry per CDR3 protein. The table lists tens of thousands of distinct CDR3 sequences, roughly 50% of them singletons.

This sequence originates from a woman in her fifties or sixties with Graves' hyperthyroidism that later progressed to Graves' ophthalmopathy. Sequences were obtained from blood. The chain joins TRBV19 to TRBJ2-5, with 7 bases lining up with TRBD2. DNA for the CDR3: TGTGCCAGTAGCACGGGGGGACTAGAGACCCAGTACTTC. It is translated as CASSTGGLETQYF.